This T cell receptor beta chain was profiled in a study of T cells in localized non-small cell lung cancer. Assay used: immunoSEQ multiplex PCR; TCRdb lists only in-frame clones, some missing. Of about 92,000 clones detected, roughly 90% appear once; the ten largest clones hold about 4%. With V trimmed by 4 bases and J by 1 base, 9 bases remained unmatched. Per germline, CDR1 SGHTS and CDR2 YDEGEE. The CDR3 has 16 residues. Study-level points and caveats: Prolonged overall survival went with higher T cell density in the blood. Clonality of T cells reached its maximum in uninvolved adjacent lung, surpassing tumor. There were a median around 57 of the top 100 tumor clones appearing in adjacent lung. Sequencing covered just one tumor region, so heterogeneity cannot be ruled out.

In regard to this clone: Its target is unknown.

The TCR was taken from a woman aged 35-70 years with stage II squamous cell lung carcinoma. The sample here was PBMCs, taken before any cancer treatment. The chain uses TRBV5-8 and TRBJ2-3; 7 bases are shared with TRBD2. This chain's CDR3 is CASSPRLAAGTDTQYF. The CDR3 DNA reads TGTGCCAGCAGCCCTCGACTAGCAGCCGGCACAGATACGCAGTATTTT.